This T cell receptor (beta chain) was captured by sequencing in a study of CD8+ T cells in alopecia areata (dated by TCRdb to between 2017 and 2018). Turning to the overall study: The treated patients took part in an open-label pilot trial in which moderate-to-severe alopecia areata was treated with oral tofacitinib at 5 to 10 mg twice daily. Biopsies were taken from tofacitinib-treated patients at baseline and again at 4 and 24 weeks into treatment, and several of those patients also had a later scalp biopsy. Amplification of TCRbeta CDR3 regions was done by immunoSEQ multiplex PCR using 35 Vbeta forward primers and 13 Jbeta reverse primers. For the treated patients, the SALT score, which quantifies what percentage of scalp surface area is affected, served as the measure of disease severity. RNA was obtained with the PAXgene miRNA kit for fixed scalp, the miRNeasy kit for PBMCs, and the RNeasy kit for mouse skin. Scalp clonality was compared among normal scalp (n=4), patchy alopecia areata scalp (n=8), and alopecia totalis/universalis scalp (n=8). Tofacitinib was given for 6 to 18 months, followed by 6 months of follow-up off drug to assess delayed response and recurrence. High-throughput TCRbeta sequencing was used to examine T cell clonal expansion in alopecia areata in both the C3H/HeJ mouse model and human patients. Scalp tissue and sorted CD4+ and CD8+ peripheral blood T cells from patchy and totalis/universalis alopecia areata patients and from healthy controls were covered by human TCRbeta sequencing.

The germline V gene supplies CDR1 SQVTM and CDR2 ANQGSEA. The CDR3 numbers 12 residues from cysteine through phenylalanine. Only the CDR3 DNA is retained, 36 bases long and in frame from the first base. The V end loses 2 bases and the J end loses 2 bases, and a stretch of 6 bases separates them. To note about this clone: The antigen this receptor binds is unknown. Within one base of it there is no much larger clone, and no base qualities were kept. Additional DNA sequences in this sample encode the identical CDR3.

The sample's treatment or condition, from its label and the paper: oral pan-JAK inhibitor, 5-10 mg twice daily. Lesional scalp punch biopsies and peripheral blood were obtained from alopecia areata patients. PBMCs were separated by density centrifugation and stained for CD3, CD4 and CD8, after which CD4+ and CD8+ T cells were sorted on a FACSAria. General study outcomes and caveats: Because the treated cohort was small and had just a single nonresponder, larger studies are needed to establish links between baseline CD8+ expansion and response. Tofacitinib significantly decreased scalp clonality and the number of expanded CD8+ clones among the top 100 scalp clones. During tofacitinib treatment, many expanded lesional clones remained in scalp and blood, and this persistence may partly explain relapse after treatment is stopped. Resident alphabeta T cells in normal human skin are also sequenced, complicating scalp TCR repertoire analysis, unlike mouse skin dominated by gammadelta T cells. Shared TCR sequences between patients were less evident than in mice, which may be partly attributable to HLA diversity in the patient population. Lesional scalp, especially in alopecia totalis/universalis, showed higher clonality and more expanded CD8+ clones than normal scalp, suggesting antigenic drive.

The protocol used for the library was the immunoSEQ multiplex PCR assay. To provide template for TCR sequencing, every sample had RNA extracted and reverse transcribed into cDNA. SuperScript III was used to make first-strand cDNA, primed with a 2:1 mix of oligo-dT and random hexamers. A synthetic immune receptor repertoire was used to assess amplification bias, and residual bias was removed computationally. The study's own analysis went as follows. After raw reads were preprocessed to remove errors, the CDR3 was defined following IMGT conventions as running from the conserved cysteine to phenylalanine. Clonality was computed by normalizing Shannon entropy by log2 of the number of productive unique TCRs and subtracting the result from 1. CD4 or CD8 identity of scalp clones was inferred by cross-referencing scalp TCRbeta sequences with sorted blood CD4 and CD8 repertoires. The immuneACCESS repertoire file appears here via TCRdb, limited to in-frame rearrangements. These files lack a portion of the clones; in checked studies, under half of the deficit traces to unresolved V genes, and the cause of the others is not known. Clone size and the V and J calls come from that table; the DNA yielded D and trimming. This sample comprises 150,000 to 200,000 clones, around 51% of them detected only once. The biggest ten clones account for around 10% of the sample.

The material sequenced was CD8+ T cells sorted from blood, taken at approximately week 51, from a patient treated with tofacitinib. The rearrangement joined TRBV29-1 to TRBJ1-1; too little of a D gene remains to name it. The origin of this receptor is a human donor with alopecia areata. The nucleotide sequence reads as follows: TGCAGCGTTGAAAGCGGAAACACTGAAGCTTTCTTT. It translates as CSVESGNTEAFF.